This note documents a single TCR beta chain sequence. Sequencing of TCR beta, carried out with a high-throughput approach, was applied to CD8+ and CD4+ T cells from the blood. The CDR3 is 16 amino acids. Trimming shortened V by 1 base and J by 0 bases, and 10 bases separated the two germline ends. The entry originates in a study of CD8 T cells in Susac syndrome. cDNA came from about 0.51 to 1 ug RNA primed by random hexamers. TCRdb used MiXCR to reprocess the immunoSEQ multiplex PCR reads, holding one entry per CDR3 protein. The top ten clones hold 0.5% to 0.65% of a sample with some 130,000 distinct CDR3 sequences, roughly 80% of them seen once.

The chain couples TRBV12-3 or TRBV12-4 to TRBJ1-3; no clear D gene. Input material: CD8+ T cells from PBMCs. This TCR was sampled from a human donor with multiple sclerosis. The CDR3 spells CASSLGGIPSGNTIYF. DNA for the CDR3: TGTGCCAGCAGTTTAGGAGGCATACCCTCTGGAAACACCATATATTTT.